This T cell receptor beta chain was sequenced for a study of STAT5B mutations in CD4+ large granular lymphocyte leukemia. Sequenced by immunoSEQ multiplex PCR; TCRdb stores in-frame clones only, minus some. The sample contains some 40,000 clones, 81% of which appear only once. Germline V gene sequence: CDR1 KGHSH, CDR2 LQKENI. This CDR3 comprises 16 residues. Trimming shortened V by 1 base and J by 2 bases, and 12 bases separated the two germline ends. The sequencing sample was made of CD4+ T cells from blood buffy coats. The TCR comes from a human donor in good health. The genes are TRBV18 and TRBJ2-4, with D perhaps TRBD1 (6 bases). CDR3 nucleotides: TGTGCCAGCTCACCACAAGTAGGGGGAACCAAAAACATTCAGTACTTC. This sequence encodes CASSPQVGGTKNIQYF.